The following is a T cell receptor beta chain sequence with its context. The antigen it binds to is not known. Per-base quality was not reported, and no clone a single base away is much larger than it. The sample comes from a study of blood T cell repertoires in COVID-19 (dated by TCRdb to 2020 to 2022). Study-level background: Collaborator samples came from the United States, Italy and Spain and covered acute and convalescent phases of COVID-19. The prospective study material was composed of cDNA or gDNA derived from T cells, B-cell-depleted T cells, or PBMCs. The samples were drawn from the first 160 participants of the ongoing ImmuneRACE study and from about 1,200 subjects provided by 6 global collaborators. Sample metadata almost always included a de-identified subject ID, COVID-19 status, age in years and sex. The repertoires were released in a freely available public database intended as a resource for research on the immune response to SARS-CoV-2. Deeply sampled blood TCRbeta repertoires from subjects exposed to, actively infected with, or recovered from COVID-19 were included in the dataset. HLA class I and class II types, where available, came from metadata supplied by the sample provider rather than from assay-based typing.

TCRbeta CDR3 regions were amplified from genomic DNA using the immunoSEQ Assay, a bias-controlled multiplex PCR. Per the original workflow: Nucleated cell counts per sample were estimated from amplification of reference gene primers within the assay. To quantify the absolute abundance of each unique TCRbeta CDR3 rearrangement, sequence reads were collapsed and filtered. For each sample, productive Simpson clonality was calculated by taking the square root of Simpson's diversity index across productive rearrangements. What TCRdb holds here is the immuneACCESS table cut down to in-frame rearrangements. Part of the clones is not present; checked against another copy, under half of the missing clones reflect an unresolved V gene, and the others are unexplained. Clone size and the V and J calls come from that table; the DNA yielded D and trimming. This sample holds about 260,000 clones; 83% were observed only once. The ten largest make up 8% to 9.5% of the sample.

A second Seattle source provided samples from volunteer blood donors who had recovered from COVID-19. The collaborating institutions used their own protocols to collect whole blood in K2EDTA tubes. For TCRbeta analysis, collaborators shipped samples in one of three forms: frozen whole blood, isolated PBMCs, or DNA extracted from either of those sample types. Here is what the overall study found, with its caveats: Clinical and demographic metadata were provided uncurated, with the amount varying by source and participant.

Taken from the germline V gene, the CDR1 and CDR2 loops are ENHRY and SYGVKD. The junction carries 6 bases between V and J, which are trimmed by 0 bases and 6 bases respectively. Spanning cysteine to phenylalanine, the CDR3 consists of 13 amino acids. CDR3 DNA only is kept here, 39 bases in frame from base 1. This TCR was recovered from a woman aged 45 to 65 who had recovered from COVID-19. Sequencing used peripheral blood. The sequence is built from TRBV10-3 and TRBJ2-4, with no confidently assigned D gene. DNA sequence: TGTGCCATCAGTGAGTCGCCGCGAAACATTCAGTACTTC. The translation is CAISESPRNIQYF.